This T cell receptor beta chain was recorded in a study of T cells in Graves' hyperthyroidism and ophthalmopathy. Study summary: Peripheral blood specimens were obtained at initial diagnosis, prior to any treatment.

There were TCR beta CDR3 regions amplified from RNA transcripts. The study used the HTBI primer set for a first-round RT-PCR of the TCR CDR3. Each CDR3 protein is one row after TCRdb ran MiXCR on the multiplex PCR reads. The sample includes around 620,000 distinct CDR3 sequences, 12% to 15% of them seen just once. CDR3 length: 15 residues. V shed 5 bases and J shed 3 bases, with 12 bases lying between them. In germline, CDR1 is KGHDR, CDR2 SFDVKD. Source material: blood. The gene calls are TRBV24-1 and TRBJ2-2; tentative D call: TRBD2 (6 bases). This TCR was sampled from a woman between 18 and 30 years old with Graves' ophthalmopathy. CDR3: CATSGRGTDTGELFF. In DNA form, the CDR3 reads TGTGCCACCAGTGGGCGCGGGACGGACACCGGGGAGCTGTTTTTT.